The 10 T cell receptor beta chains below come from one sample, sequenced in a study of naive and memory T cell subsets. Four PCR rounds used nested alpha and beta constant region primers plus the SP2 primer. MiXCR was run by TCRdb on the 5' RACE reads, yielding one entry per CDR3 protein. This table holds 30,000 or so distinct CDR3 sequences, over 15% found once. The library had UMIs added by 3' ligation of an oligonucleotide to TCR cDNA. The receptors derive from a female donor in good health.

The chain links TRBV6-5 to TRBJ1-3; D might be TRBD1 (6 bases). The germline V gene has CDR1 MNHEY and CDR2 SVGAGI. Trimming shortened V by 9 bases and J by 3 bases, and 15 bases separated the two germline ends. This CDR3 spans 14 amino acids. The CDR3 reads CASTTGGSGNTIYF. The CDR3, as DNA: TGTGCCAGTACTACGGGGGGCAGTGGAAACACCATATATTTT.

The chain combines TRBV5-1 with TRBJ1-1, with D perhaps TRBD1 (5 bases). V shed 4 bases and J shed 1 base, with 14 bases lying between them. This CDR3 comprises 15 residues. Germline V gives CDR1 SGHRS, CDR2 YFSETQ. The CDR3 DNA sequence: TGCGCCAGCAGCGCGCGGGGACGGACGAACACTGAAGCTTTCTTT. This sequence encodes CASSARGRTNTEAFF.

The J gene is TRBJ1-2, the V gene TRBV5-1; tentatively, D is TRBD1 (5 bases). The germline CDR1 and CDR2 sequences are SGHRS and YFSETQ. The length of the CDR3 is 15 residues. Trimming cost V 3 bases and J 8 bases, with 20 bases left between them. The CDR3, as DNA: TGCGCCAGCAGCTCTTCTTTGGACGGGACCGGAGGCTACACCTTC. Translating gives CASSSSLDGTGGYTF.

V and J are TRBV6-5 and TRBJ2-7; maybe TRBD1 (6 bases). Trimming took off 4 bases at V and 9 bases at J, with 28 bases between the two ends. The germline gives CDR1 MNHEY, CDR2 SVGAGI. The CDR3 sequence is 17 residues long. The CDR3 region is CASSSLMRTGFGSVQYF. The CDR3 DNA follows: TGTGCCAGCAGTTCCCTAATGAGAACAGGGTTTGGTTCTGTGCAGTACTTC.

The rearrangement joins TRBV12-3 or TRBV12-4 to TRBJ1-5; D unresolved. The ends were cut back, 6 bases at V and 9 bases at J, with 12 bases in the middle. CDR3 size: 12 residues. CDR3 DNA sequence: TGTGCCAGCAGCCTGCGCGGCGGGCCCCAGCATTTT. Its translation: CASSLRGGPQHF.

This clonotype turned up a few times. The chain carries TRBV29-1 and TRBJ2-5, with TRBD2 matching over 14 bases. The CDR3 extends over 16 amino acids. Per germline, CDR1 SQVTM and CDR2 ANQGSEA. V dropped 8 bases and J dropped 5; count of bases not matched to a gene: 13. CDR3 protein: CSTGTSGGDSWETQYF. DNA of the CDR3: TGCAGCACCGGGACTAGCGGGGGAGATAGCTGGGAGACCCAGTACTTC.

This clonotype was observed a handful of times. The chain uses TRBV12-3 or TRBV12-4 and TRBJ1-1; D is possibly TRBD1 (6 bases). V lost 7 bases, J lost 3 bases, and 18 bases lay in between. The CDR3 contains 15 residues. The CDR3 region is CASTTTGFGYTEAFF. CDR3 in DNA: TGTGCCAGCACCACGACAGGCTTTGGGTACACTGAAGCTTTCTTT.

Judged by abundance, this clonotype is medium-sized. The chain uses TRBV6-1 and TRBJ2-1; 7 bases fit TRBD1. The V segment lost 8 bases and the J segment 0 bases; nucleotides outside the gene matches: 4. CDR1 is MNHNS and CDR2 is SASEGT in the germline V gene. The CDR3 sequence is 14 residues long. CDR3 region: CASPRDSSYNEQFF. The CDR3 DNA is TGTGCCAGCCCGAGGGACAGCTCCTACAATGAGCAGTTCTTC.

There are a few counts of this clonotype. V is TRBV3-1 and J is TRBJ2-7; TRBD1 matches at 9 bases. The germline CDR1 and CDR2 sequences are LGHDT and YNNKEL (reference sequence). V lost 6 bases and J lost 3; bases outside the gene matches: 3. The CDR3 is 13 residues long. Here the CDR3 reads CASRDRGFYEQYF. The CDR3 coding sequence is TGTGCCAGCAGGGACAGGGGATTCTACGAGCAGTACTTC.

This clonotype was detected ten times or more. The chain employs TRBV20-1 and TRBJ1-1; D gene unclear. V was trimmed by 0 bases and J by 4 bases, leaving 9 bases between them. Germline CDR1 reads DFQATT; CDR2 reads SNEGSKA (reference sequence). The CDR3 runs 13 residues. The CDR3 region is CSARDGRATEAFF. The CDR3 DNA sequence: TGCAGTGCTAGAGATGGTAGAGCCACTGAAGCTTTCTTT.